The present TCR beta chain was sequenced within a study of cytomegalovirus exposure and HLA in healthy donors. Overall study: The roughly 120 million unique TCR beta sequences, from 150 million to 200 million T cells, were found by an earlier analysis.

A note on this clone: Its antigen is currently unknown.

The PCR made use of 60 Vbeta and 13 Jbeta primers. Here immunoSEQ multiplex PCR was the method, and the copy in TCRdb shows in-frame clones only, minus some. The data show 190,000 or so clones, with around three quarters seen just once and under 0.85% held by the top ten. Study observations and caveats: Earlier analysis yielded a pattern in which most TCR beta V segments were productive about 87% or about 30% of the time. The authors confirmed in vitro that a few CMV-associated chains were specific for CMV antigens. Across donors, most TCRs were seen rarely, yet some public ones were widespread.

V dropped 5 bases and J dropped 6; count of bases not matched to a gene: 4. Germline V lookup: CDR1 LNHDA, CDR2 SQIVND (reference sequence). This CDR3 spans 15 amino acids. V and J are TRBV19 and TRBJ2-2, with 12 bases aligning to TRBD2. The TCR sequence derives from a boy between 10 and 17 years old in good health and CMV-seronegative. The sequenced material came from PBMCs. The CDR3 coding sequence is TGTGCCAGTAGTGTCGCTAGCGGGGGGGCCGGGGAGCTGTTTTTT. Translating it yields CASSVASGGAGELFF.